This is a list of T cell receptor beta chains from one sample in a study of cytomegalovirus exposure and HLA in healthy donors. This table comes from immunoSEQ multiplex PCR, and its TCRdb copy is limited to in-frame clones, with some not included. The table has about 240,000 clones, about 77% seen once; the top ten hold under 0.6%. Material: PBMCs. These receptors were collected from a boy younger than 18 in good health and CMV-seronegative. CDR3s include the opening cysteine and the closing phenylalanine or tryptophan. D genes are given only for firm matches. Part of the rows lack a size; the others show once, few, many or a class for expanded clones.

clone_size: .; v_call: TRBV4-1; j_call: TRBJ1-1; d_call: .; cdr3_nt: TGCGCCAGCAGAGCAGGGTACACTGAAGCTTTCTTT; cdr3_aa: CASRAGYTEAFF
clone_size: .; v_call: TRBV10-3; j_call: TRBJ2-3; d_call: TRBD2; cdr3_nt: TGTGCCATCAGTGTTTTTGGCCGGGGGGGCACAGATACGCAGTATTTT; cdr3_aa: CAISVFGRGGTDTQYF
clone_size: .; v_call: TRBV5-1; j_call: TRBJ1-1; d_call: TRBD1; cdr3_nt: TGCGCCAGCAGCGGACAGGGGGGTGTGGACACTGAAGCTTTCTTT; cdr3_aa: CASSGQGGVDTEAFF
clone_size: .; v_call: TRBV4-1; j_call: TRBJ2-7; d_call: TRBD2; cdr3_nt: TGCGCCAGCAGCCAGCGGACTAGCGGGGGCCTCTCCGAGCAGTACTTC; cdr3_aa: CASSQRTSGGLSEQYF
clone_size: .; v_call: TRBV7-6; j_call: TRBJ1-1; d_call: .; cdr3_nt: TGTGCCAGCAGCTTAGCGATGGCGGGGTATGGCACTGAAGCTTTCTTT; cdr3_aa: CASSLAMAGYGTEAFF
clone_size: .; v_call: TRBV6-6; j_call: TRBJ1-2; d_call: .; cdr3_nt: TGTGCCAGCAGTTACGGGGACACCTATGGCTACACCTTC; cdr3_aa: CASSYGDTYGYTF
clone_size: .; v_call: TRBV4-1; j_call: TRBJ1-1; d_call: TRBD1; cdr3_nt: TGCGCCAGCAGCCACGAGGACAGGAGGAACACTGAAGCTTTCTTT; cdr3_aa: CASSHEDRRNTEAFF
clone_size: .; v_call: TRBV29-1; j_call: TRBJ1-2; d_call: TRBD1; cdr3_nt: TGCAGCGCTACAGGGGAGGCTAACTATGGCTACACCTTC; cdr3_aa: CSATGEANYGYTF
clone_size: .; v_call: TRBV19; j_call: TRBJ1-1; d_call: .; cdr3_nt: TGTGCCAGTAGTATACCCTCGGTAAGAACTGAAGCTTTCTTT; cdr3_aa: CASSIPSVRTEAFF
clone_size: .; v_call: TRBV5-6; j_call: TRBJ2-7; d_call: .; cdr3_nt: TGTGCCAGCAGCTTGGCCCCAGGCAGCTCCTACGAGCAGTACTTC; cdr3_aa: CASSLAPGSSYEQYF
clone_size: .; v_call: TRBV5-1; j_call: TRBJ2-1; d_call: .; cdr3_nt: TGCGCCAGCAGCTTGGGGGTACTAGCCAGGTACAATGAGCAGTTCTTC; cdr3_aa: CASSLGVLARYNEQFF
clone_size: .; v_call: TRBV7-9; j_call: TRBJ2-7; d_call: TRBD1; cdr3_nt: TGTGCCAGCAGCGAGGAGGACAGGGGGCCCTACGAGCAGTACTTC; cdr3_aa: CASSEEDRGPYEQYF
clone_size: .; v_call: TRBV27; j_call: TRBJ2-7; d_call: .; cdr3_nt: TGTGCCAGCAGTTTATTCGGGGTAATCAACGAGCAGTACTTC; cdr3_aa: CASSLFGVINEQYF
clone_size: few; v_call: TRBV6-7; j_call: TRBJ2-7; d_call: TRBD2; cdr3_nt: TGTGCCAGCAGTACCACCGGTCTAGCGGGACATTACGAGCAGTACTTC; cdr3_aa: CASSTTGLAGHYEQYF
clone_size: .; v_call: TRBV29-1; j_call: TRBJ1-2; d_call: .; cdr3_nt: TGCAGCGTTCTTTCGGGAGGCGGCTACACCTTC; cdr3_aa: CSVLSGGGYTF
clone_size: .; v_call: TRBV15; j_call: TRBJ1-2; d_call: TRBD1; cdr3_nt: TGTGCCACCAGCCAAAATACTAGGACAGGGGGAAACACCTTC; cdr3_aa: CATSQNTRTGGNTF
clone_size: .; v_call: TRBV4-1; j_call: TRBJ1-6; d_call: .; cdr3_nt: TGCGCCAGCAGCCTCCGAGCCTCCACCGACAGGAACAATTCACCCCTCCACTTT; cdr3_aa: CASSLRASTDRNNSPLHF
clone_size: .; v_call: TRBV11-2; j_call: TRBJ2-2; d_call: .; cdr3_nt: TGTGCCAGCAGCTCCACCAGGGAACTGATCAACACCGGGGAGCTGTTTTTT; cdr3_aa: CASSSTRELINTGELFF
clone_size: .; v_call: TRBV19; j_call: TRBJ2-7; d_call: TRBD1; cdr3_nt: TGTGCCAGTAGTACGACAGGGGGGACCTACGAGCAGTACTTC; cdr3_aa: CASSTTGGTYEQYF
clone_size: .; v_call: TRBV5-6; j_call: TRBJ2-1; d_call: .; cdr3_nt: TGTGCCAGCAGCAAAGGGAGTAGCGAGCAGTTCTTC; cdr3_aa: CASSKGSSEQFF
clone_size: .; v_call: TRBV11-3; j_call: TRBJ2-5; d_call: .; cdr3_nt: TGTGCCAGCAGCTTGAGTGAGACCCAGTACTTC; cdr3_aa: CASSLSETQYF
clone_size: .; v_call: TRBV6-1; j_call: TRBJ2-1; d_call: TRBD2; cdr3_nt: TGTGCCAGCAGTCTCCGACTAGCAGGCGAGCAGTTCTTC; cdr3_aa: CASSLRLAGEQFF
clone_size: .; v_call: TRBV5-1; j_call: TRBJ2-3; d_call: TRBD2; cdr3_nt: TGCGCCAGCAGTTCCCGTAGCGGGACGGGAGGAACAGATACGCAGTATTTT; cdr3_aa: CASSSRSGTGGTDTQYF
clone_size: .; v_call: TRBV7-7; j_call: TRBJ2-5; d_call: TRBD2; cdr3_nt: TGTGCCAGCAGCTTAGGCGGGGAGGGGGAGACCCAGTACTTC; cdr3_aa: CASSLGGEGETQYF
clone_size: .; v_call: TRBV5-6; j_call: TRBJ2-4; d_call: .; cdr3_nt: TGTGCCAGCAGGGTCAGCGTTCGGTTCCTAGCCAAAAACATTCAGTACTTC; cdr3_aa: CASRVSVRFLAKNIQYF
clone_size: .; v_call: TRBV2; j_call: TRBJ1-2; d_call: .; cdr3_nt: TGTGCCAGCGCCGGACGGAACAGGGCGAGGGGCTACACCTTC; cdr3_aa: CASAGRNRARGYTF
clone_size: .; v_call: TRBV7-9; j_call: TRBJ2-5; d_call: .; cdr3_nt: TGTGCCAGCAGCTTAGCACCCTCCCAGGAGACCCAGTACTTC; cdr3_aa: CASSLAPSQETQYF
clone_size: .; v_call: TRBV11-1; j_call: TRBJ1-2; d_call: TRBD1; cdr3_nt: TGTGCCAGCAGCTTAGCCGGCGACAGGGGGCACGGCTACACCTTC; cdr3_aa: CASSLAGDRGHGYTF
clone_size: .; v_call: TRBV10-3; j_call: TRBJ1-3; d_call: TRBD1; cdr3_nt: TGTGCCATCAGTGAGTCGGACAGGGCGGCTGGAAACACCATATATTTT; cdr3_aa: CAISESDRAAGNTIYF
clone_size: .; v_call: TRBV5-1; j_call: TRBJ2-7; d_call: TRBD1; cdr3_nt: TGCGCCAGCAGCTTTGACAGGGTGGTAGACGAGCAGTACTTC; cdr3_aa: CASSFDRVVDEQYF
clone_size: .; v_call: TRBV4-2; j_call: TRBJ1-5; d_call: .; cdr3_nt: TGTGCCAGCAGCCAAGAAAAATTAAACGGGGTAAGCAATCAGCCCCAGCATTTT; cdr3_aa: CASSQEKLNGVSNQPQHF
clone_size: .; v_call: TRBV14; j_call: TRBJ2-7; d_call: TRBD2; cdr3_nt: TGTGCCAGCAGCCAAGTCCCCGGGACTAGCGGGAGATACGAGCAGTACTTC; cdr3_aa: CASSQVPGTSGRYEQYF
clone_size: .; v_call: TRBV10-1; j_call: TRBJ2-7; d_call: .; cdr3_nt: TGCGCCAGCGCAGGTACCTACGAGCAGTACTTC; cdr3_aa: CASAGTYEQYF
clone_size: once; v_call: TRBV18; j_call: TRBJ2-7; d_call: .; cdr3_nt: TGTGCCAGCTCACCTTCGACAGGAGGTTCCTCCTACGAGCAGTACTTC; cdr3_aa: CASSPSTGGSSYEQYF
clone_size: .; v_call: TRBV4-1; j_call: TRBJ2-2; d_call: TRBD1; cdr3_nt: TGCGCCAGCAGCCGGTCAGGGGGTTCCGGGGAGCTGTTTTTT; cdr3_aa: CASSRSGGSGELFF
clone_size: .; v_call: TRBV7-3; j_call: TRBJ1-6; d_call: .; cdr3_nt: TGTGCCAGCAGCTTTTCCGGACAGAGTAATTCACCCCTCCACTTT; cdr3_aa: CASSFSGQSNSPLHF
clone_size: .; v_call: TRBV11-3; j_call: TRBJ2-2; d_call: TRBD1; cdr3_nt: TGTGCCAGCAGCTTAGAGCTCTCTGGGACAGGGGGCCCCGGGGAGCTGTTTTTT; cdr3_aa: CASSLELSGTGGPGELFF
clone_size: .; v_call: TRBV11-2; j_call: TRBJ2-2; d_call: TRBD2; cdr3_nt: TGTGCCAGCAGCCCTCCGGGACTGGCGGGGGACACCGGGGAGCTGTTTTTT; cdr3_aa: CASSPPGLAGDTGELFF
clone_size: .; v_call: TRBV5-6; j_call: TRBJ1-2; d_call: .; cdr3_nt: TGTGCCAGCAGCTTGTCAGGGATCCGCTATGGCTACACCTTC; cdr3_aa: CASSLSGIRYGYTF
clone_size: .; v_call: TRBV7-9; j_call: TRBJ1-2; d_call: TRBD1; cdr3_nt: TGTGCCAGCAGCCCGGAGGGGGCGTATGGCTACACCTTC; cdr3_aa: CASSPEGAYGYTF
clone_size: .; v_call: TRBV30; j_call: TRBJ1-6; d_call: .; cdr3_nt: TGTGCCTGGAGTGGCGAGGGAGGGGGGTATTCTTCACCCCTCCACTTT; cdr3_aa: CAWSGEGGGYSSPLHF
clone_size: .; v_call: TRBV5-1; j_call: TRBJ2-5; d_call: .; cdr3_nt: TGCGCCAGCAGTGTAATGGGACTGGGTCAAGAGACCCAGTACTTC; cdr3_aa: CASSVMGLGQETQYF
clone_size: .; v_call: TRBV5-1; j_call: TRBJ1-1; d_call: .; cdr3_nt: TGCGCCAGCAGCGCCGGAAAAAGGGGAGGCGACACTGAAGCTTTCTTT; cdr3_aa: CASSAGKRGGDTEAFF
clone_size: .; v_call: TRBV19; j_call: TRBJ1-1; d_call: .; cdr3_nt: TGTGCCAGTAGTATCGGCACTGAAGCTTTCTTT; cdr3_aa: CASSIGTEAFF
clone_size: .; v_call: TRBV29-1; j_call: TRBJ2-7; d_call: TRBD1; cdr3_nt: TGCAGCGTTGAAGAGGGGACAGGGGTCCACGAGCAGTACTTC; cdr3_aa: CSVEEGTGVHEQYF
clone_size: .; v_call: TRBV5-6; j_call: TRBJ2-3; d_call: .; cdr3_nt: TGTGCCAGCAGCTTACCGGGACACTTGGGTAGCGGGAGCACAGATACGCAGTATTTT; cdr3_aa: CASSLPGHLGSGSTDTQYF
clone_size: .; v_call: TRBV11-3; j_call: TRBJ1-2; d_call: TRBD1; cdr3_nt: TGTGCCAGCAGCCAAAACTACCGGGACAGGGAGCGGAGCTATGGCTACACCTTC; cdr3_aa: CASSQNYRDRERSYGYTF
clone_size: .; v_call: TRBV15; j_call: TRBJ2-7; d_call: .; cdr3_nt: TGTGCCACCAGCAGAACTGACAGGAGTGAGCAGTACTTC; cdr3_aa: CATSRTDRSEQYF
clone_size: .; v_call: TRBV2; j_call: TRBJ2-3; d_call: .; cdr3_nt: TGTGCCAGCAGTGTATGGGACTTAAGCACAGATACACAGTATTTT; cdr3_aa: CASSVWDLSTDTQYF
clone_size: .; v_call: TRBV27; j_call: TRBJ1-2; d_call: .; cdr3_nt: TGTGCCAGCAGTAGTTTCGGGACTCGGAGGTTGGGTGGCTACACCTTC; cdr3_aa: CASSSFGTRRLGGYTF
clone_size: few; v_call: TRBV7-6; j_call: TRBJ2-7; d_call: TRBD1; cdr3_nt: TGTGCCAGCAGCGCCCTACAGGGGTACGAGCAGTACTTC; cdr3_aa: CASSALQGYEQYF
clone_size: few; v_call: TRBV25-1; j_call: TRBJ1-4; d_call: TRBD1; cdr3_nt: TGTGCCAGCAGTGACCTAGACAGGGCCAATGAAAAACTGTTTTTT; cdr3_aa: CASSDLDRANEKLFF
clone_size: .; v_call: TRBV7-9; j_call: TRBJ2-1; d_call: .; cdr3_nt: TGTGCCAGCAGCCCGGTAGTAGGAGTCCGAAATCATGAGCAGTTCTTC; cdr3_aa: CASSPVVGVRNHEQFF
clone_size: .; v_call: TRBV18; j_call: TRBJ2-3; d_call: TRBD2; cdr3_nt: TGTGCCAGCTCACTAGGGACTAGGGGAACTACAGATACGCAGTATTTT; cdr3_aa: CASSLGTRGTTDTQYF
clone_size: .; v_call: TRBV12-5; j_call: TRBJ2-1; d_call: TRBD2; cdr3_nt: TGTGCTAGTGGTTTGAGTAGCGGGGGGGCCTACAATGAGCAGTTCTTC; cdr3_aa: CASGLSSGGAYNEQFF
clone_size: .; v_call: TRBV9; j_call: TRBJ1-2; d_call: .; cdr3_nt: TGTGCCAGCAGCGGGACAGCTTACCTCTATGGCTACACCTTC; cdr3_aa: CASSGTAYLYGYTF
clone_size: .; v_call: TRBV9; j_call: TRBJ2-5; d_call: TRBD2; cdr3_nt: TGTGCCAGCAGCGATAACCTACTAGCGGGGAGGGAGACCCAGTACTTC; cdr3_aa: CASSDNLLAGRETQYF
clone_size: .; v_call: TRBV30; j_call: TRBJ2-7; d_call: .; cdr3_nt: TGTGCCTGGAGTGTCCAACAGAGCTACGAGCAGTACTTC; cdr3_aa: CAWSVQQSYEQYF